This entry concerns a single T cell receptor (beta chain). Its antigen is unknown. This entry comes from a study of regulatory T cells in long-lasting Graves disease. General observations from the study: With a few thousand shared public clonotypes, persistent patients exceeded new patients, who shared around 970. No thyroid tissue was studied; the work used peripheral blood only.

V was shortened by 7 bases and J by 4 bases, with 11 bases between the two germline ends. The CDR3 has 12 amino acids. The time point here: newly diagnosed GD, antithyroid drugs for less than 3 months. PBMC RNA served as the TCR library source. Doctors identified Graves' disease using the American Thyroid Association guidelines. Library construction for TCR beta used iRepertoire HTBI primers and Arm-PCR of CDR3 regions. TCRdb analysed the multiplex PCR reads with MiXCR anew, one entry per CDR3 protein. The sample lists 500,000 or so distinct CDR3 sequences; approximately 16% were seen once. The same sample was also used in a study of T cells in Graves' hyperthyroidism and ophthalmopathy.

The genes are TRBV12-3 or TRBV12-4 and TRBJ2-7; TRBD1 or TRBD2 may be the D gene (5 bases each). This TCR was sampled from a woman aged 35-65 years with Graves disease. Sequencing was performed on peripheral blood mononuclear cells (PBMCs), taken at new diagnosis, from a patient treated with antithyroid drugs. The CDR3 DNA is TGTGCCAGCACCCTTGGGGGTTACGAGCAGTACTTC. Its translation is CASTLGGYEQYF.